These 22 T cell receptor beta chains came from one sample sequenced in a study of tumor and adjacent non-tumor tissue in lung cancer. The library came from three nested PCR rounds adapted from ARM-PCR protocols. TCRdb ran MiXCR on the multiplex PCR reads and lists one entry per CDR3 protein. The top ten hold about 13% of the sample, which has some 120,000 distinct CDR3 sequences, over 65% seen once. No cell sorting was done before RNA was extracted from the tissue. Sequenced sample: lung tumor tissue. Source of these receptors: a man younger than 45 with non-small cell lung cancer.

This clonotype was seen a few times. The rearrangement joins TRBV12-3 or TRBV12-4 to TRBJ2-3, with D possibly being TRBD1 or TRBD2 (5 bases each). The CDR3 runs 13 residues. V dropped 8 bases and J dropped 0 bases, with 9 bases sitting between them. CDR3 amino acids: CASGGPSTDTQYF. In nucleotides, the CDR3 is TGTGCCAGCGGGGGTCCTAGCACAGATACGCAGTATTTT.

With respect to this clonotype: A much larger clonotype is one base distant, so this may be a read error. V and J are TRBV24-1 and TRBJ2-2, with D perhaps TRBD1 (6 bases). This CDR3 region has 14 residues. Trimming took off 8 bases at V and 4 bases at J, with 13 bases between the two ends. CDR1 is KGHDR, CDR2 SFDVKD, per germline. CDR3 DNA: TGTGCCACCAAAGGGGGTCGAGGCACCGGGGAGCTGTTTTTT. It codes for CATKGGRGTGELFF.

This chain uses TRBV11-2 with TRBJ1-1; maybe TRBD1 (5 bases). V shed 3 bases and J shed 5 bases, with 13 bases lying between them. CDR1 and CDR2 from the germline V gene are SGHAT and FQNNGV. This CDR3 region has 14 residues. This chain's CDR3 is CASSFIGDVTEAFF. The CDR3 region has the DNA TGTGCCAGCAGCTTTATTGGGGACGTGACTGAAGCTTTCTTT.

This chain links TRBV12-3 or TRBV12-4 with TRBJ2-5, with D tentatively TRBD1 or TRBD2 (5 bases each). V lost 8 bases to trimming and J lost 7 bases, with 14 bases between them. This CDR3 region has 12 residues. The CDR3 sequence: CASGRARGTQYF. As DNA, the CDR3 is TGTGCCAGCGGCCGGGCGAGGGGGACCCAGTACTTC.

This clonotype was seen ten or more times. The rearrangement uses TRBV6-2 or TRBV6-3 and TRBJ2-5; a possible D gene is TRBD1 (7 bases). The CDR3 sequence is 13 residues long. V lost 5 bases, J lost 4 bases, and 11 bases lay in between. Germline-derived CDR1 and CDR2 are MNHEY and SVGEGT. CDR3 in DNA: TGTGCCAGCAGTCCAGGGGGGCTAGAGACCCAGTACTTC. Translating it yields CASSPGGLETQYF.

This clonotype has a count of ten or more. V is TRBV20-1 and J is TRBJ2-7, with 8 bases fitting TRBD2. Germline V lookup: CDR1 DFQATT, CDR2 SNEGSKA (reference sequence). This CDR3 spans 14 amino acids. Losses at the gene ends were 0 bases for V and 0 bases for J; bases not matched to a gene: 1. The CDR3 is CSARDAGGSYEQYF. Written as DNA, the CDR3 is TGCAGTGCTAGAGATGCGGGGGGCTCCTACGAGCAGTACTTC.

Note on this clonotype: A single base separates this from a much larger clone, so it may be a read error. The chain employs TRBV6-1 and TRBJ2-7; 7 bases align to TRBD1. Germline V gene data show CDR1 as MNHNS and CDR2 as SASEGT. The CDR3 covers 15 residues. V lost 7 bases and J lost 0; bases outside the gene matches: 9. The CDR3 sequence: CASNKTGTVSYEQYF. DNA of the CDR3: TGTGCCAGCAACAAAACCGGGACAGTCTCCTACGAGCAGTACTTC.

Of note for this clonotype: A junction end diverges from the germline sequence, so it may reflect a read error. The chain is built from TRBV13 and TRBJ2-1; 7 nucleotides agree with TRBD2. The V gene's germline CDR1 is PRHDT and CDR2 FYEKMQ (reference sequence). The CDR3 covers 17 residues. The CDR3: CANSPRSTRAGYNEQFF. CDR3 coding DNA: TGTGCCAACAGCCCGCGCTCCACAAGAGCGGGATACAATGAGCAGTTCTTC.

Comments on this clonotype: This may come from a read error, since a much larger clone is one base off. This chain connects TRBV4-1 to TRBJ1-4; 10 bases are shared with TRBD1. The CDR3 sequence is 14 residues long. CDR1 and CDR2 from the germline V gene are MGHRA and YSYEKL. The CDR3 nucleotides read TGCGCCAGCAACCAAGGGACAGGGGAGGAAAAACTGTTTTTT. Its protein product is CASNQGTGEEKLFF.

With regard to this clonotype: A clone one base away is much larger, so this may be a read error. The chain couples TRBV6-2 or TRBV6-3 to TRBJ1-2; TRBD1 agrees at 7 bases. The CDR3 has 15 residues. Trimming removed 2 bases from V and 5 bases from J; junction bases left unmatched: 8. Germline CDR1 is MNHEY and CDR2 is SVGEGT. The CDR3 sequence: CASSYAGQTLYGYTF. The CDR3 DNA is TGTGCCAGCAGTTACGCGGGACAGACTTTGTATGGCTACACCTTC.

A remark on this clonotype: This may stem from a read error, because a much larger clone lies one nucleotide away. The chain combines TRBV12-3 or TRBV12-4 with TRBJ2-5; TRBD1 aligns across 12 bases. This CDR3 is 17 amino acids long. The CDR3 spells CGSSAAVGQGAGETQYF. DNA for the CDR3: TGTGGCAGCAGTGCTGCCGTGGGACAGGGGGCGGGAGAGACCCAGTACTTC.

Notes on this clonotype: This may come from a read error, since a much larger clone is one base off. The DNA of the CDR3 is TGTCCCAGCAGTGAAGGCGGGGCCACGACCTATGGCTACACCTTC. Translating it yields CPSSEGGATTYGYTF. This rearrangement joins TRBV12-3 or TRBV12-4 to TRBJ1-2; possible D gene TRBD1, 5 bases. The CDR3 length is 15 residues.

CDR3 coding DNA: TGTGCCTGCAACTCGGGGTTTGGGGGCTACACCTTC. As protein: CACNSGFGGYTF. V and J are TRBV30 and TRBJ1-2; no clear D. This CDR3 is 12 amino acids long. The germline V gene has CDR1 GTSNPN and CDR2 SVGIG (reference sequence). The V end lost 6 bases, the J end lost 8 bases, and 16 bases lay between the germline ends.

The rearrangement uses TRBV6-5 and TRBJ2-3; D remains ambiguous. The CDR3 runs 14 residues. Germline V lookup: CDR1 MNHEY, CDR2 SVGAGI. The germline V and J ends were trimmed by 5 bases and 0 bases, with 9 bases remaining between them. The chain's CDR3 is CASSPGRSTDTQYF. The CDR3 coding sequence is TGTGCCAGCAGTCCCGGCCGCAGCACAGATACGCAGTATTTT.

The V and J genes are TRBV12-5 and TRBJ2-1; D perhaps matches TRBD2 (7 bases). Germline values: CDR1 LGHNT, CDR2 FRNRAP. The CDR3 totals 12 residues. The ends were cut back, 10 bases at V and 5 bases at J, with 12 bases in the middle. CDR3 residues: CATQRDNNEQFF. CDR3 coding DNA: TGTGCTACCCAGCGGGACAACAATGAGCAGTTCTTC. Supplemented by reference TRBV12-5 and TRBJ2-1, the full variable domain reads DARVTQTPRHKVTEMGQEVTMRCQPILGHNTVFWYRQTMMQGLELLAYFRNRAPLDDSGMPKDRFSAEMPDATLATLKIQPSEPRDSAVYFCATQRDNNEQFFGPGTRLTVL.

The rearrangement joins TRBV2 to TRBJ2-5, with TRBD2 matching 9 bases. Trimming at V came to 4 bases and at J to 4 bases, leaving 7 bases not matched to a gene. The CDR3 loop spans 15 amino acids. Per the germline V gene, CDR1 is SNHLY and CDR2 is FYNNEI. For the CDR3, the DNA is TGTGCCAGCAGTGTGGATAGCGGGAGAGGAGAGACCCAGTACTTC. Translated, it gives CASSVDSGRGETQYF.

This clonotype came up many times. The chain carries TRBV10-3 and TRBJ2-3; D might be TRBD2 (5 bases). Germline V gene lookup returns CDR1 ENHRY and CDR2 SYGVKD. The V end lost 0 bases, the J end lost 2 bases, and 12 bases lay between the germline ends. The CDR3 loop spans 16 amino acids. The CDR3, as DNA: TGTGCCATCAGTGAGTCGGCGGGTTTCCTCACAGATACGCAGTATTTT. Encoded protein: CAISESAGFLTDTQYF.

This clonotype was detected once. A much larger clone differs from this one at a single base, so this may be a read error. Here the CDR3 reads CASTKLGPGDSPPHF. CDR3 sequence (DNA): TGTGCCAGCACGAAGCTGGGTCCAGGAGACTCACCCCCCCACTTT. The V and J genes are TRBV6-5 and TRBJ1-6; D gene unclear. The CDR3 is 15 amino acids. Germline V CDR1 and CDR2: MNHEY, SVGAGI.

This clonotype was seen ten or more times. The CDR3 sequence: CASSFSGPETDTQYF. CDR3 coding DNA: TGTGCCAGCAGTTTTAGCGGGCCCGAAACAGATACGCAGTATTTT. The chain is built from TRBV28 and TRBJ2-3, with 7 bases matching TRBD2. CDR3 length: 15 residues. V lost 3 bases, J lost 3 bases, and 6 bases stayed unmatched. CDR1 is MDHEN and CDR2 is SYDVKM in the germline V gene.

With respect to this clonotype: A read error may be the cause here, since a much bigger clone is one base away. The J gene is TRBJ2-4, the V gene TRBV4-3; 8 positions agree with TRBD1. The CDR3 spans 15 residues. Germline CDR1 LGHNA, CDR2 YSLEER. CDR3: CASSQDRGRVNIKYF. CDR3 bases: TGCGCCAGCAGCCAAGACAGGGGGCGCGTAAACATTAAGTACTTC.

This clonotype was seen at least ten times. The chain recombines TRBV6-2 or TRBV6-3 with TRBJ2-5, with a tentative D call TRBD2 (5 bases). Trimming cost V 7 bases and J 3 bases, with 18 bases left between them. Germline V gene sequence: CDR1 MNHEY, CDR2 SVGEGT. The CDR3 consists of 15 residues. The CDR3 protein is CASTTPEGMEETQYF. As DNA, the CDR3 is TGTGCCAGCACCACCCCTGAGGGTATGGAAGAGACCCAGTACTTC.

To note about this clonotype: The CDR3 does not end in the conserved phenylalanine or tryptophan, so this is likely a read error. This chain joins TRBV20-1 and TRBJ2-7; D might be TRBD1 (6 bases). The germline V and J ends were trimmed by 2 bases and 4 bases, with 18 bases remaining between them. Germline values: CDR1 DFQATT, CDR2 SNEGSKA (reference sequence). The CDR3 runs to 15 residues. CDR3 in amino acids: CSARSRQGIGYEQYI. The DNA for the CDR3 is TGCAGTGCTAGAAGCCGTCAGGGGATCGGTTACGAGCAGTACATC.